These T cell receptor beta chains were read from a single sample in a study of cytomegalovirus exposure and HLA in healthy donors. The protocol was immunoSEQ multiplex PCR, while the TCRdb copy is restricted to in-frame clones and leaves out a portion. The sample carries 120,000 to 150,000 clones, approximately 80% recorded once. The sequencing input was PBMCs. Receptor source: a male donor in good health and CMV-seronegative. Each CDR3 is given with its conserved first and last residue. D genes are given only for firm matches. Expanded clones are given a class, and other clones once, few, many or no size at all.

v_gene	abundance	j_gene	d_gene	CDR3nt	CDR3aa
TRBV5-6	once	TRBJ1-2	NA	TGTACCAGCAGCGAGGGGGTCACCAACATCTATGGCTACACCTTC	CTSSEGVTNIYGYTF
TRBV4-3	NA	TRBJ2-7	TRBD2	TGCGCCAGCAGCCAAGGATGGGAAGCGGGGCTTACCTACGAGCAGTACTTC	CASSQGWEAGLTYEQYF
TRBV7-9	few	TRBJ1-4	NA	TGTGCCAGCAGCCCCGGAAGAGCGACCCAGGAAAAACTGTTTTTT	CASSPGRATQEKLFF
TRBV5-4	many	TRBJ2-3	TRBD1	TGTGCCGCGAGTCTTACAGGGGGCAGTTTGGATACGCAGTATTTT	CAASLTGGSLDTQYF
TRBV30	NA	TRBJ1-4	TRBD1	TGTGCCTGGAGTGCCCCGGGACAGTCCTATGAAAAACTGTTTTTT	CAWSAPGQSYEKLFF
TRBV7-9	NA	TRBJ2-2	NA	TGTGCCAGCAGCCCGGGACGGGGGGCGCGGGGCACCGGGGAGCTGTTTTTT	CASSPGRGARGTGELFF
TRBV2	NA	TRBJ2-7	NA	TGTGCCAGCACTTCACAGGGTAGTAGAGAGCAGTACTTC	CASTSQGSREQYF
TRBV12-5	once	TRBJ1-2	NA	TGTGCTAGTGGTGGGGAGGGGGGCTATGGCTACACCTTC	CASGGEGGYGYTF
TRBV30	NA	TRBJ2-5	TRBD2	TGTGCCTCCAATAGCGGGGGCCTCGTCCAGTACTTC	CASNSGGLVQYF
TRBV11-2	once	TRBJ1-2	NA	TGTGCCAGCAGCTCGACCCGACAGGAAACCTATGGCTACACCTTC	CASSSTRQETYGYTF
TRBV11-1	once	TRBJ2-2	NA	TGTGCCAGCAGCGGCCAGGGGCGAACCGGGGAGCTGTTTTTT	CASSGQGRTGELFF
TRBV4-2	few	TRBJ2-7	TRBD2	TGTGCCAGCAGCCAAGAGGTCGGGACTAGCGGACCCTACGAGCAGTACTTC	CASSQEVGTSGPYEQYF
TRBV5-1	NA	TRBJ2-5	TRBD2	TGCGCCAGCAGCTTGTCTCGCGGGGGGTACGGTGAGACCCAGTACTTC	CASSLSRGGYGETQYF
TRBV5-1	NA	TRBJ2-5	TRBD2	TGCGCCAGCAGATCTAGCGGGGGCCAAGGGGAGACCCAGTACTTC	CASRSSGGQGETQYF
TRBV28	NA	TRBJ1-4	NA	TGTGCCAGCAGTACGCCCACTAGGGCCGTAGCTTTT	CASSTPTRAVAF
TRBV27	NA	TRBJ2-3	TRBD2	TGTGCCAGCGGCGGGGGGTTGACAGATACGCAGTATTTT	CASGGGLTDTQYF
TRBV7-6	NA	TRBJ1-2	TRBD1	TGTGCCAGCAGCCCATCGGACAGGGTTCATGGCTACACCTTC	CASSPSDRVHGYTF
TRBV30	once	TRBJ1-1	NA	TGTGCCTGGGCTGGACAGATTGAAGCTTTCTTT	CAWAGQIEAFF
TRBV4-3	NA	TRBJ1-5	NA	TGCGCCAGCAGCCAAGATCCGCCACCGGGACACGCTTATCAGCCCCAGCATTTT	CASSQDPPPGHAYQPQHF
TRBV4-1	NA	TRBJ1-1	NA	TGCGCCAGCAGCCAAAGGGGTCTGAACACTGAAGCTTTCTTT	CASSQRGLNTEAFF
TRBV7-9	NA	TRBJ1-2	NA	TGTGCCAGCAGCTTAGACGGCAGGGAGCGGGGGTATGGCTACACCTTC	CASSLDGRERGYGYTF
TRBV19	NA	TRBJ1-1	NA	TGTGCCAGTAGTCCCCGGGGAACCAGTCCATTGTGGGGACTTCGTATCGGCAACACTGAAGCTTTCTTT	CASSPRGTSPLWGLRIGNTEAFF
TRBV5-1	NA	TRBJ2-1	TRBD2	TGCGCCAGCAGCTTCCCCCGGACTAGCGGGGGGGCAGATGAGCAGTTCTTC	CASSFPRTSGGADEQFF
TRBV4-3	once	TRBJ1-5	NA	TGCGCCAGCAGCCCTTCGAGAAGCAATCAGCCCCAGCATTTT	CASSPSRSNQPQHF
TRBV10-2	NA	TRBJ2-6	NA	TGCGCCAGCAAGGATCGGGAAGGGGCCAACGTCCTGACTTTC	CASKDREGANVLTF
TRBV6-5	NA	TRBJ2-2	TRBD2	TGTGCCACCGGACTAGCGGGGGGTGACACCGGGGAGCTGTTTTTT	CATGLAGGDTGELFF
TRBV7-8	NA	TRBJ2-2	NA	TGTGCCAGCAGCCCATACGACAGGACCACCGGGGAGCTGTTTTTT	CASSPYDRTTGELFF
TRBV29-1	NA	TRBJ1-1	NA	TGCAGCGCTTCTACTACCACTGAAGCTTTCTTT	CSASTTTEAFF
TRBV2	NA	TRBJ2-1	TRBD1	TGTGCCACCACCCGGGACAGGGGGTACAATGAGCAGTTCTTC	CATTRDRGYNEQFF
TRBV28	once	TRBJ2-5	NA	TGTGCCAGCAGTCCCACCTGGGCCGGGGGAGAGACCCAGTACTTC	CASSPTWAGGETQYF
TRBV6-6	NA	TRBJ2-7	NA	TGTGCCAGCACCCCACAGGGAGTTCTCGAGCAGTACTTC	CASTPQGVLEQYF
TRBV28	NA	TRBJ1-2	NA	TGTGCCAGCAGTTTAGTGGCGGGGTACTATGGCTACACCTTC	CASSLVAGYYGYTF
TRBV29-1	NA	TRBJ2-7	TRBD1	TGCAGCGTTGAATTGGTGGGACAGGGGACCGAGCAGTACTTC	CSVELVGQGTEQYF
TRBV9	NA	TRBJ1-2	TRBD1	TGTGCCAGCAGCCTGGACAGGGGAGGTAACTATGGCTACACCTTC	CASSLDRGGNYGYTF
TRBV27	NA	TRBJ2-7	TRBD1	TGTGCCAGCAGCCGACAGGGGCGCTACGAGCAGTACTTC	CASSRQGRYEQYF
TRBV7-3	NA	TRBJ2-5	NA	TGTGCCAGCAGCTTCAGTTCTGGTGAGACCCAGTACTTC	CASSFSSGETQYF
TRBV5-1	NA	TRBJ1-1	TRBD1	TGCGCCAGCAGCTTGAGAGTGGGTCAGGGGGTAGTGAACACTGAAGCTTTCTTT	CASSLRVGQGVVNTEAFF
TRBV5-4	NA	TRBJ1-2	NA	TGTGCCAGCAGCTTCACAGGGAACTATGGCTACACCTTC	CASSFTGNYGYTF
TRBV15	NA	TRBJ2-1	NA	TGTGCCACCAGCATGACTAGTTTCGGGGAGCAGTTCTTC	CATSMTSFGEQFF
TRBV7-9	NA	TRBJ1-4	NA	TGTGCCAGCAGCTTAGACGGGGGGGCTGGGGAAAAACTGTTTTTT	CASSLDGGAGEKLFF
TRBV4-3	NA	TRBJ1-1	NA	TGCGCCAGCAGCCAAGGGGTTTCAGGGATGAAAGCTTTCTTT	CASSQGVSGMKAFF
TRBV4-3	NA	TRBJ1-2	NA	TGCGCCAGCAGCCAAGATCCACGAAGAGGCCCCCAAGATGGCTACACCTTC	CASSQDPRRGPQDGYTF
TRBV11-2	NA	TRBJ2-7	TRBD1	TGTGCCAGCAGCCCTGGGACAGTTAGCTCCTACGAGCAGTACTTC	CASSPGTVSSYEQYF
TRBV7-9	NA	TRBJ1-1	NA	TGTGCCAGCAGCTCGTGGGGGACACCTATGAACACTGAAGCTTTCTTT	CASSSWGTPMNTEAFF
TRBV5-1	NA	TRBJ2-7	NA	TGCGCCAGCAGCTTTGGAGGGGCCCCCTACGAGCAGTACTTC	CASSFGGAPYEQYF
TRBV27	NA	TRBJ2-5	TRBD2	TGTGCCAGCAGTTTGGGAGCGGGGGGGCAGGAGACCCAGTACTTC	CASSLGAGGQETQYF
TRBV18	NA	TRBJ2-3	NA	TGTGCCAGCCGCTTTGGCCCAGTCACAGATACGCAGTATTTT	CASRFGPVTDTQYF
TRBV28	NA	TRBJ2-7	NA	TGTGCCAGCAGTTCCCAGGGTGGCGCCGAGCAGTACTTC	CASSSQGGAEQYF
TRBV18	NA	TRBJ2-3	NA	TGTGCCAGCTCACCATCATCGAGGACAGATACGCAGTATTTT	CASSPSSRTDTQYF
TRBV21-1	NA	TRBJ2-5	NA	TGTGCCAGCAGCCGGGGTCGCTACCAAGAGACCCAGTACTTC	CASSRGRYQETQYF
TRBV6-5	NA	TRBJ1-2	TRBD1	TGTGCCAGCAGTTACTCGTACAGGGGAGAGGGTGGCTACACCTTC	CASSYSYRGEGGYTF
TRBV5-4	NA	TRBJ1-1	TRBD1	TGTGCCAGCAGTGGACAGGGGGCCAGCGACACTGAAGCTTTCTTT	CASSGQGASDTEAFF
TRBV30	NA	TRBJ2-7	NA	TGTGCCTGGGGTAATACAGGGACCGCGAACGAGCAGTACTTC	CAWGNTGTANEQYF
TRBV4-3	NA	TRBJ2-5	TRBD2	TGCGCCAGCAGCCAAGAAGTGACTAGCGGTCGGGAGACCCAGTACTTC	CASSQEVTSGRETQYF
TRBV9	NA	TRBJ2-5	TRBD2	TGTGCCAGCAGCGCCGGGACTAGCGGGGGGCGGGAAGAGACCCAGTACTTC	CASSAGTSGGREETQYF
TRBV28	NA	TRBJ1-1	NA	TGTGCCAGCAGTACGGACAGAGGGGGAGCTTTCTTT	CASSTDRGGAFF
TRBV5-1	NA	TRBJ2-2	NA	TGCGCCAGCAGCTTTCCAGGGGCGGGTAACACCGGGGAGCTGTTTTTT	CASSFPGAGNTGELFF
TRBV28	NA	TRBJ2-1	TRBD1	TGTGCCAGCAGTTTTACCGGGACAGACAATGAGCAGTTCTTC	CASSFTGTDNEQFF